What follows describes a single T cell receptor beta chain. Its specificity is unknown. Coverage ceases 3 residues before the CDR3 finishes, and the germline J gene fills in the end. Clones were read by immunoSEQ multiplex PCR, and TCRdb kept only the in-frame ones, dropping some. This listing includes nearly 15,000 clones. This record comes from a study of Tregs in tolerant kidney transplant recipients. Study conclusions and caveats: Activated donor B cell expansion appeared to reveal the most relevant donor-specific TCRbeta repertoire.

Related graft donors supplied nonmyeloablative bone marrow transplants, and mixed chimerism was transient. Unstimulated Tregs (CD4+CD25+CD127-) and CD4+CD25- non-Tregs were sorted from PBMCs. Trimming cost V 6 bases and J 8 bases, with 13 bases left between them. The germline V gene has CDR1 DFQATT and CDR2 SNEGSKA (reference sequence). The CDR3 sequence is 12 residues long. The rearrangement links TRBV20-1 to TRBJ1-4; D not certain. The TCR sequence derives from a human patient who received a combined kidney and bone marrow transplant. Part of the T cells may come from the graft donor. The source was CD4+ T cells from blood (PBMCs), collected 12 months after the transplant. The sequenced part of the CDR3 DNA is TGCAGTGCCGATAACCTACAGGAAAAA. Amino acids: CSADNLQEK. The CDR3 in its entirety is CSADNLQEKLFF.